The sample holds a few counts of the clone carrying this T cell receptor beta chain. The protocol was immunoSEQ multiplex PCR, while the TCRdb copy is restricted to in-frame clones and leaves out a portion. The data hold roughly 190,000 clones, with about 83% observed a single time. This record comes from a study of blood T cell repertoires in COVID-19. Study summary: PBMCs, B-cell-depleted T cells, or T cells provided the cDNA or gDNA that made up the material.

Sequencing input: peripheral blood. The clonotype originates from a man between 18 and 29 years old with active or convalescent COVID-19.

This CDR3 reads CASSLDGGRRAFF. In DNA, the CDR3 is TGCGCCAGCAGCTTGGACGGGGGGAGGAGAGCTTTCTTT. The gene calls are TRBV5-1 and TRBJ1-1; a weak D match, TRBD1 (5 bases). This CDR3 is built from 13 residues. Germline lookup yields CDR1 SGHRS and CDR2 YFSETQ. Between the trimmed V and J ends, which lost 0 bases and 10 bases, there was a span of 13 bases.